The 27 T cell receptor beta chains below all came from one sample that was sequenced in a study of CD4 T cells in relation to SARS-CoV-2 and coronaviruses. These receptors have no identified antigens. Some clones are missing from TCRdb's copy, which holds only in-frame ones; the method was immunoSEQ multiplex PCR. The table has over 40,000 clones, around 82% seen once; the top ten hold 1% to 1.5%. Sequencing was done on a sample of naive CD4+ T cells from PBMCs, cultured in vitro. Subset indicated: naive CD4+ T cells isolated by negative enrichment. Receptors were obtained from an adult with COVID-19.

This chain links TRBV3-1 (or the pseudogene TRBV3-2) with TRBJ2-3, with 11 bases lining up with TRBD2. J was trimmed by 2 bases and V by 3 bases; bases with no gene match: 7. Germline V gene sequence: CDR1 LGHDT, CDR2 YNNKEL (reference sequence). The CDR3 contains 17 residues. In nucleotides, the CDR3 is TGTGCCAGCAGCCACCGCGGACTAGCGGGTGTCACAGATACGCAGTATTTT. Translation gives CASSHRGLAGVTDTQYF.

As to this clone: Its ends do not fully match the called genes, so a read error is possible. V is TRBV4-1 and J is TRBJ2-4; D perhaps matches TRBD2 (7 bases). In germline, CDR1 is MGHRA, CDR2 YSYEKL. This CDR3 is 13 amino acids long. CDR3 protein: CASSQRGGDRLCF. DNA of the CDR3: TGCGCCAGCAGCCAAAGGGGGGGGGACCGGTTGTGCTTC.

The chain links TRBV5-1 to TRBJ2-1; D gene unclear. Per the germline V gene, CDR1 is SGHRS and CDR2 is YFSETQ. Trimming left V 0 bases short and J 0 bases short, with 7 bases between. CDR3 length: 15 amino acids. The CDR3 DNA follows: TGCGCCAGCAGCTTGGGGTTAAGCTCCTACAATGAGCAGTTCTTC. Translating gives CASSLGLSSYNEQFF.

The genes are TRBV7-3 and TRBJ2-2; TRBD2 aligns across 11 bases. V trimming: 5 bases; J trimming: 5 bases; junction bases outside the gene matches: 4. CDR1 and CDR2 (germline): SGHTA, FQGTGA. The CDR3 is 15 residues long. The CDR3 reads CASSKGLADTGELFF. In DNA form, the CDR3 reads TGTGCCAGCAGCAAGGGACTAGCGGATACCGGGGAGCTGTTTTTT.

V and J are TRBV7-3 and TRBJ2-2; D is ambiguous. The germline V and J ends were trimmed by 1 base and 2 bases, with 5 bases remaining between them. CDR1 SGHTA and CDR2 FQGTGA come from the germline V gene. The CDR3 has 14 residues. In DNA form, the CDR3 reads TGTGCCAGCAGCTTAATGGCCAACACCGGGGAGCTGTTTTTT. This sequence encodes CASSLMANTGELFF.

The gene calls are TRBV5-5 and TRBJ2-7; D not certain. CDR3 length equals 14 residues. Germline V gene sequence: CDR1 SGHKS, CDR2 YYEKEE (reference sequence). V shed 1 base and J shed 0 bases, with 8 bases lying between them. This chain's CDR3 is CASSLLRSSYEQYF. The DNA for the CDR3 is TGTGCCAGCAGCTTGCTAAGGAGCTCCTACGAGCAGTACTTC. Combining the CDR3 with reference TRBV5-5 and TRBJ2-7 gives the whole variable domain DAGVTQSPTHLIKTRGQQVTLRCSPISGHKSVSWYQQVLGQGPQFIFQYYEKEERGRGNFPDRFSARQFPNYSSELNVNALLLGDSALYLCASSLLRSSYEQYFGPGTRLTVT.

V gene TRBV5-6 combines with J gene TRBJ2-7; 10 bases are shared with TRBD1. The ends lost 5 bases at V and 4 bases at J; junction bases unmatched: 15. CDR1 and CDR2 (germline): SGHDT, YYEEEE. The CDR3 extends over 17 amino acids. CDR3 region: CASSSGVRGTGAYEQYF. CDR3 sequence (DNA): TGTGCCAGCAGTTCTGGAGTTAGGGGGACAGGGGCATACGAGCAGTACTTC. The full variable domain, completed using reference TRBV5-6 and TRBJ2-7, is DAGVTQSPTHLIKTRGQQVTLRCSPKSGHDTVSWYQQALGQGPQFIFQYYEEEERQRGNFPDRFSGHQFPNYSSELNVNALLLGDSALYLCASSSGVRGTGAYEQYFGPGTRLTVT.

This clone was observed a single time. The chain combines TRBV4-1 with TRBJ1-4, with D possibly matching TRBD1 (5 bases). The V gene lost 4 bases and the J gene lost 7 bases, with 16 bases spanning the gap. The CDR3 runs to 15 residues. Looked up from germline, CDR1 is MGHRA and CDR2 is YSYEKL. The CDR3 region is CASSPMGLRGEKLFF. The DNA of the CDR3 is TGCGCCAGCAGCCCAATGGGACTTCGAGGTGAAAAACTGTTTTTT.

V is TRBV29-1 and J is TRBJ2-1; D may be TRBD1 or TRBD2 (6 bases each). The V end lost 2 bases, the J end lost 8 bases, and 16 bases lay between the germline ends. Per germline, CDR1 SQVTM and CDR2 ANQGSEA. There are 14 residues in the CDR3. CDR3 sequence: CSVERDTGTDEQFF. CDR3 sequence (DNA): TGCAGCGTTGAAAGGGACACTGGGACTGATGAGCAGTTCTTC.

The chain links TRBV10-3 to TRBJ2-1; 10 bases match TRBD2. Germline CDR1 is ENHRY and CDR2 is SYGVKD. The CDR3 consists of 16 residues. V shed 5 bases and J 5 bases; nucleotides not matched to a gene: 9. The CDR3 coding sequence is TGTGCCATCAGTAAGACTAGCGGGCGCAACAACAATGAGCAGTTCTTC. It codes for CAISKTSGRNNNEQFF.

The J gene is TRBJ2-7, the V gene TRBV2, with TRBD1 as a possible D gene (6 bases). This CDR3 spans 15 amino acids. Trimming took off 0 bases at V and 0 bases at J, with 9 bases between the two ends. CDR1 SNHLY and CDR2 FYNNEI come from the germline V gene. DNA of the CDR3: TGTGCCAGCAGTGAAGCGCAGGGGAGCTCCTACGAGCAGTACTTC. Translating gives CASSEAQGSSYEQYF.

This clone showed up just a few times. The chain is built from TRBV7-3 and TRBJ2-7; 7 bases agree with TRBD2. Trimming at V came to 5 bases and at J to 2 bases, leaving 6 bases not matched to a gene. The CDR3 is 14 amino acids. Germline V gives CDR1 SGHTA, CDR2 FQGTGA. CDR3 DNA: TGTGCCAGCAGCATCTCTAGCGGACCCTACGAGCAGTACTTC. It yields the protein CASSISSGPYEQYF.

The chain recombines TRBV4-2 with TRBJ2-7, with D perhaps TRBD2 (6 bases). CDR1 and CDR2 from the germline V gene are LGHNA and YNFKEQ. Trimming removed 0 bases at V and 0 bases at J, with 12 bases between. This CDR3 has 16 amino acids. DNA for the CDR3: TGTGCCAGCAGCCAAGACGATAGCGGAGGCTCCTACGAGCAGTACTTC. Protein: CASSQDDSGGSYEQYF.

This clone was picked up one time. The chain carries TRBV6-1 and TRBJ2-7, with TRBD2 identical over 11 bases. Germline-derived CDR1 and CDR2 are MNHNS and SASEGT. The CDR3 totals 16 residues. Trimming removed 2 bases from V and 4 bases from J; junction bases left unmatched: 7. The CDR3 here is CASSETAGLAVYEQYF. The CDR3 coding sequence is TGTGCCAGCAGTGAAACCGCGGGACTAGCGGTATACGAGCAGTACTTC.

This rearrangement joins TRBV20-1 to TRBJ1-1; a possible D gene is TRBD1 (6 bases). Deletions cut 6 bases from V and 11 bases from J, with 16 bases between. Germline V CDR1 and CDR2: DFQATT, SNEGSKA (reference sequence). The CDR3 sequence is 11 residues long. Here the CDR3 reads CSATPQGPAFF. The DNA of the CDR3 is TGCAGTGCCACCCCACAGGGCCCCGCTTTCTTT.

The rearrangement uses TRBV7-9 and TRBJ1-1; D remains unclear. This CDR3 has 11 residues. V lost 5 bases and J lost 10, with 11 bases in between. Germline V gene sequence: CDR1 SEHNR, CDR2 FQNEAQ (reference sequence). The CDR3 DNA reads TGTGCCAGCAGCCCCAGCGAAGCAGCTTTCTTT. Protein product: CASSPSEAAFF.

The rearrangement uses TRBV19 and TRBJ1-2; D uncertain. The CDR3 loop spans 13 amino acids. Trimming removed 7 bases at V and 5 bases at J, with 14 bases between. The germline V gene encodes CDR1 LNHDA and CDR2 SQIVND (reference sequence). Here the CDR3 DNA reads TGTGCCAGTATGTCCCAGAGAGAGTATGGCTACACCTTC. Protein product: CASMSQREYGYTF.

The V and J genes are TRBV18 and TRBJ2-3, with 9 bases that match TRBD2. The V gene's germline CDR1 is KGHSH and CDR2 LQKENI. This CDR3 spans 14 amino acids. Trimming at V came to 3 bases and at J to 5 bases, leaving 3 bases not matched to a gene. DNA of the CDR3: TGTGCCAGCTCACCCGGACTAGCGAGAGATACGCAGTATTTT. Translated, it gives CASSPGLARDTQYF.

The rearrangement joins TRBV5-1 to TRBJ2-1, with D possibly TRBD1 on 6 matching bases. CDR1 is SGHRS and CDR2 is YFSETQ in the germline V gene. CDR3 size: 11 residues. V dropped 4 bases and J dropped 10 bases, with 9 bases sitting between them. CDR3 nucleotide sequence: TGCGCCAGCAGCACCGACAGGGAGCAGTTCTTC. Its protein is CASSTDREQFF.

The CDR3: CASSARAEETQYF. In DNA, the CDR3 is TGTGCCAGCAGTGCCCGGGCCGAAGAGACCCAGTACTTC. The chain employs TRBV28 and TRBJ2-5; D ambiguous. Looked up from germline, CDR1 is MDHEN and CDR2 is SYDVKM. The CDR3 consists of 13 residues. The V gene lost 5 bases and the J gene lost 3 bases, with 10 bases spanning the gap.

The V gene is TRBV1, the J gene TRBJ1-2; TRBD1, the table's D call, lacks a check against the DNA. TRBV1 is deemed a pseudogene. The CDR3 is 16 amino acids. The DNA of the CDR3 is TGCACCAGCAGCCCGAAGGGGGCAGGGGATACCTATGGCTACACCTTC. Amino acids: CTSSPKGAGDTYGYTF.

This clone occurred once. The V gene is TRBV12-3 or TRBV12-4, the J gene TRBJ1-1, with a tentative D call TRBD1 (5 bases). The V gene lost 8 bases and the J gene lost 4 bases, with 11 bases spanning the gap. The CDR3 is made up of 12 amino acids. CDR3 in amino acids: CASGGYGTEAFF. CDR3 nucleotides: TGTGCCAGCGGGGGGTATGGCACTGAAGCTTTCTTT.

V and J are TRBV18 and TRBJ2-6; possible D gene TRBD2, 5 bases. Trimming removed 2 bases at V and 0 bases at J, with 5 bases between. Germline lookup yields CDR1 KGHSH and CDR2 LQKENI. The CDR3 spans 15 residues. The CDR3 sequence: CASSPDYSGANVLTF. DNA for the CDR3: TGTGCCAGCTCACCAGACTACTCTGGGGCCAACGTCCTGACTTTC.

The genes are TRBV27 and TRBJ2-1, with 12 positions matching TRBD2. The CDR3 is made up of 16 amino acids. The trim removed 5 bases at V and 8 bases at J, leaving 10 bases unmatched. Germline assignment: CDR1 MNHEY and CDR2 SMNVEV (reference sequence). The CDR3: CASSPDLAGGLYEQFF. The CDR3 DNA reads TGTGCCAGCAGTCCCGACCTAGCGGGAGGGTTGTATGAGCAGTTCTTC.

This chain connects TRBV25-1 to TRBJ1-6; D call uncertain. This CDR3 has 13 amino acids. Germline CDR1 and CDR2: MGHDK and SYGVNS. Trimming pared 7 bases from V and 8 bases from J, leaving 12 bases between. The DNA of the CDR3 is TGTGCCAGCACCCAACGTGGCGATTCACCCCTCCACTTT. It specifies CASTQRGDSPLHF.

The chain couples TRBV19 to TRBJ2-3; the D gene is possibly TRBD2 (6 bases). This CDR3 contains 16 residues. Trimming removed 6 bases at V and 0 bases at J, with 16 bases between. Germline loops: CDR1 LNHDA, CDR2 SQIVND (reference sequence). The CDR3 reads CASRSSLGTSTDTQYF. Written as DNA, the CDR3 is TGTGCCAGTAGAAGTAGCCTTGGGACTAGCACAGATACGCAGTATTTT.

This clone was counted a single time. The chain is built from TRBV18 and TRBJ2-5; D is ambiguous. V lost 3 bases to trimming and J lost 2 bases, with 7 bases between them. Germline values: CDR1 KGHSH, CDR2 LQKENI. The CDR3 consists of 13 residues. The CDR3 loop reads CASSPTDQETQYF. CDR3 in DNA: TGTGCCAGCTCACCGACGGATCAAGAGACCCAGTACTTC.